Listed below are T cell receptor beta chains from one sample, sequenced in a study of cytomegalovirus exposure and HLA in healthy donors. Measured with immunoSEQ multiplex PCR; TCRdb has only the in-frame clones, and not every one. The data show over 75,000 clones, over 60% seen once. Sequencing was done on a sample of PBMCs. These receptors came from a male donor in good health and CMV-seropositive. Both conserved end residues are part of each CDR3. D genes are given only for firm matches. Clone size is not always given. Where it is, it says once, few, many or a class for expanded clones.

CASSAGTVNTEAFF,TGCGCCAGCAGCGCGGGGACGGTGAACACTGAAGCTTTCTTT,TRBJ1-1,TRBV5-1,.,.
CASSSETGQGTIYF,TGTGCCAGCAGCTCGGAGACAGGTCAGGGCACCATATATTTT,TRBJ1-3,TRBV5-6,.,.
CASSQRTSGYTDTQYF,TGTGCCAGCAGCCAACGGACTAGCGGCTACACAGATACGCAGTATTTT,TRBJ2-3,TRBV14,.,TRBD2
CASRYGTAYEQYF,TGTGCCAGCAGATATGGGACAGCCTACGAGCAGTACTTC,TRBJ2-7,TRBV5-6,.,TRBD1
CASSDFSGGELFF,TGTGCCAGCTCGGATTTCTCGGGCGGGGAGCTGTTTTTT,TRBJ2-2,TRBV18,once,.
CAWLLATSSYNEQFF,TGTGCCTGGTTACTAGCGACTAGCTCCTACAATGAGCAGTTCTTC,TRBJ2-1,TRBV30,.,TRBD2
CASSPIRLAVNEQFF,TGTGCCAGCAGCCCCATAAGACTAGCCGTCAATGAGCAGTTCTTC,TRBJ2-1,TRBV7-8,once,TRBD2
CASSFGGWDEKLFF,TGTGCCAGCAGCTTCGGCGGGTGGGATGAAAAACTGTTTTTT,TRBJ1-4,TRBV11-3,few,.
CASRGSGANVLTF,TGTGCCTCGCGTGGCTCTGGGGCCAACGTCCTGACTTTC,TRBJ2-6,TRBV15,.,.
CASSLGGGVEQYF,TGCGCCAGCAGCTTGGGAGGGGGAGTCGAGCAGTACTTC,TRBJ2-7,TRBV5-1,.,.
CASSDGPGLARDTQYF,TGTGCCAGCAGTGATGGCCCCGGACTAGCGAGGGATACGCAGTATTTT,TRBJ2-3,TRBV6-1,.,TRBD2
CASSLGGPTDTQYF,TGCGCCAGCAGTCTGGGGGGACCCACAGATACGCAGTATTTT,TRBJ2-3,TRBV10-2,.,.
CASGLPPSEQYF,TGTGCTAGTGGTTTGCCCCCTAGTGAGCAGTACTTC,TRBJ2-7,TRBV12-5,few,.
CASVEREGSTEAFF,TGTGCCAGCGTCGAGCGGGAAGGGAGCACTGAAGCTTTCTTT,TRBJ1-1,TRBV7-8,.,.
CASSIFGDSGANEQYF,TGTGCCAGTAGTATTTTCGGGGATAGCGGAGCCAACGAGCAGTACTTC,TRBJ2-7,TRBV19,.,.
CASSLDGVLTDTQYF,TGCGCCAGCAGCCTAGACGGGGTGCTCACAGATACGCAGTATTTT,TRBJ2-3,TRBV5-1,.,.